These 19 T cell receptor beta chains originate from one sample sequenced in a study of shared clonotypes between healthy human individuals. Measured with immunoSEQ multiplex PCR; TCRdb has only the in-frame clones, and not every one. The sample yields 550,000 to 600,000 clones, roughly 98% seen once. Naive CD8 cells were CD45RO-negative, positively selected for CCR7, excluding terminally differentiated effector memory CD45RA+ cells. The sequencing input was naive CD8+ T cells sorted from blood. All receptors come from a man between 25 and 39 years old in good health.

V usage is TRBV29-1 and J usage is TRBJ2-7; D may be TRBD2 (6 bases). CDR1 and CDR2 from the germline V gene are SQVTM and ANQGSEA. The CDR3 loop spans 12 amino acids. Trimming removed 7 bases at V and 3 bases at J, with 13 bases between. Written as DNA, the CDR3 is TGCAGCGCGGGACGGGAGTACTACGAGCAGTACTTC. Protein: CSAGREYYEQYF.

V usage is TRBV10-2 and J usage is TRBJ1-2; a weak D match, TRBD1 (5 bases). The CDR3 is 15 residues long. The germline CDR1 and CDR2 sequences are WSHSY and SAAADI. Trimming left V 5 bases short and J 4 bases short, with 17 bases between. The CDR3 sequence: CASSPDTRGFYGYTF. CDR3 sequence (DNA): TGCGCCAGCAGTCCGGATACCCGGGGGTTCTATGGCTACACCTTC.

This sequence joins TRBV21-1 and TRBJ1-2. TRBV21-1 is a pseudogene. The CDR3 covers 16 residues. Here the CDR3 DNA reads TGTGCCAGCAGCCTGAAGGGCCCTTCGGCTAACTATGGCTACACCTTC. Protein: CASSLKGPSANYGYTF.

The J gene is TRBJ2-2, the V gene TRBV28; possibly TRBD1 for D (6 bases). V was trimmed by 5 bases and J by 2 bases, leaving 24 bases between them. The germline gives CDR1 MDHEN, CDR2 SYDVKM. CDR3 length: 19 amino acids. The chain's CDR3 is CASSPYGGHRDINTGELFF. CDR3 in DNA: TGTGCCAGCAGTCCTTATGGGGGACACAGGGATATCAACACCGGGGAGCTGTTTTTT.

This rearrangement joins TRBV4-1 to TRBJ2-2; no clear D gene. V was shortened by 4 bases and J by 0 bases, with 9 bases between the two germline ends. CDR3 length: 15 amino acids. Germline V gene data show CDR1 as MGHRA and CDR2 as YSYEKL. Written as DNA, the CDR3 is TGCGCCAGCAGCCCGTACAGCGCGAACACCGGGGAGCTGTTTTTT. This gives the protein CASSPYSANTGELFF.

The V and J genes are TRBV4-1 and TRBJ1-1; D gene unclear. CDR3 length: 14 residues. V shed 4 bases and J shed 1 base, with 10 bases lying between them. CDR1 and CDR2 (germline): MGHRA, YSYEKL. CDR3 in DNA: TGCGCCAGCAGCCCCCCGACGGGGAACACTGAAGCTTTCTTT. This encodes CASSPPTGNTEAFF.

The rearrangement joins TRBV27 to TRBJ2-7; D is ambiguous. This CDR3 has 13 amino acids. The V gene's germline CDR1 is MNHEY and CDR2 SMNVEV (reference sequence). The germline V and J ends were trimmed by 5 bases and 2 bases, with 10 bases remaining between them. The CDR3 loop is CASSPQPPYEQYF. The CDR3 bases are TGTGCCAGCAGTCCCCAACCTCCCTACGAGCAGTACTTC.

J is TRBJ1-5 and V is TRBV7-9; no reliable D call. The CDR3 is 15 residues long. Trimming removed 5 bases at V and 1 base at J, with 12 bases between. Germline values: CDR1 SEHNR, CDR2 FQNEAQ (reference sequence). CDR3 residues: CASSDQESSNQPQHF. The CDR3 DNA reads TGTGCCAGCAGCGACCAGGAGTCAAGCAATCAGCCCCAGCATTTT.

About this clone: The sample contains more than one DNA sequence encoding this CDR3. The rearrangement uses TRBV7-9 and TRBJ2-7; 7 bases match TRBD2. Looked up from germline, CDR1 is SEHNR and CDR2 is FQNEAQ (reference sequence). This CDR3 comprises 14 residues. With V trimmed by 2 bases and J by 2 bases, 3 bases remained unmatched. CDR3 region: CASSLTSATYEQYF. In DNA form, the CDR3 reads TGTGCCAGCAGCTTAACTAGCGCCACCTACGAGCAGTACTTC.

The CDR3, as DNA: TGTGCCAGCAGCCTTGGGGGCGCCTCCGGGGAGCAGTACTTC. Translating gives CASSLGGASGEQYF. The V call is TRBV13, the J call TRBJ2-7, with a weak D call TRBD1 (6 bases). CDR3 length: 14 amino acids. V was trimmed by 5 bases and J by 7 bases, leaving 18 bases between them. Per germline, CDR1 PRHDT and CDR2 FYEKMQ (reference sequence).

The chain has TRBV5-5 and TRBJ2-5; D ambiguous. The V gene's germline CDR1 is SGHKS and CDR2 YYEKEE (reference sequence). The CDR3 is 14 residues long. V lost 0 bases to trimming and J lost 5 bases, with 11 bases between them. The CDR3 loop is CASSLVGRSETQYF. The CDR3 coding sequence is TGTGCCAGCAGCTTGGTCGGTAGATCTGAGACCCAGTACTTC.

V is TRBV5-1 and J is TRBJ1-1; no clear D gene. V was cut by 3 bases and J by 4 bases, with 19 bases left in between. This CDR3 has 16 residues. Germline-derived CDR1 and CDR2 are SGHRS and YFSETQ. This CDR3 is CASSSNPGDLSTEAFF. In DNA, the CDR3 is TGCGCCAGCAGCTCTAACCCGGGAGATTTGAGCACTGAAGCTTTCTTT.

This clone showed up just a few times. The gene calls are TRBV29-1 and TRBJ2-2; D is ambiguous. CDR3 length: 12 amino acids. Germline V gene lookup returns CDR1 SQVTM and CDR2 ANQGSEA. V was pared by 4 bases and J by 0 bases, with 3 bases between. The CDR3 coding sequence is TGCAGCGTTGTACCGAACACCGGGGAGCTGTTTTTT. Translation: CSVVPNTGELFF.

V and J are TRBV5-5 and TRBJ2-2; D is uncertain. V lost 4 bases, J lost 0 bases, and 10 bases lay in between. The CDR3 loop spans 15 amino acids. Germline loops: CDR1 SGHKS, CDR2 YYEKEE (reference sequence). CDR3: CASSVETSNTGELFF. The CDR3 DNA reads TGTGCCAGCAGCGTAGAAACGTCGAACACCGGGGAGCTGTTTTTT.

In DNA, the CDR3 is TGTGCCAGCAGGGGGGATTCCATCTACGAGCAGTACTTC. Protein product: CASRGDSIYEQYF. The J gene is TRBJ2-7, the V gene TRBV25-1; D may correspond to TRBD1 or TRBD2 (5 bases each). The ends were cut back, 6 bases at V and 3 bases at J, with 12 bases in the middle. The germline V gene has CDR1 MGHDK and CDR2 SYGVNS. The CDR3 has 13 residues.

The V and J genes are TRBV7-9 and TRBJ2-7, with D maybe TRBD1 (5 bases). The CDR3 runs to 13 residues. The germline V gene encodes CDR1 SEHNR and CDR2 FQNEAQ (reference sequence). V dropped 3 bases and J dropped 4 bases, with 10 bases sitting between them. This CDR3 is CASSFKGRYEQYF. In DNA form, the CDR3 reads TGTGCCAGCAGCTTTAAGGGGCGTTACGAGCAGTACTTC. Using reference TRBV7-9 and TRBJ2-7 for the parts outside the CDR3, the full variable domain is DTGVSQNPRHKITKRGQNVTFRCDPISEHNRLYWYRQTLGQGPEFLTYFQNEAQLEKSRLLSDRFSAERPKGSFSTLEIQRTEQGDSAMYLCASSFKGRYEQYFGPGTRLTVT.

The gene calls are TRBV11-3 and TRBJ2-5; D unclear. The CDR3 length is 13 residues. V lost 5 bases and J 5 bases, leaving 12 bases between the germline ends. The germline V gene has CDR1 SGHNT and CDR2 YENEEA. The CDR3 nucleotides read TGTGCCAGCAGCAGCCGTTTGATGGAGACCCAGTACTTC. It specifies CASSSRLMETQYF.

The chain couples TRBV7-2 to TRBJ2-5; D remains ambiguous. From germline, CDR1 is SGHTA and CDR2 FQGNSA. The CDR3 sequence is 14 residues long. The germline V and J ends were trimmed by 5 bases and 4 bases, with 14 bases remaining between them. For the CDR3, the DNA is TGTGCCAGCAGCCAGATAGGTCTTGGAGAGACCCAGTACTTC. Its protein product is CASSQIGLGETQYF.

The genes are TRBV4-1 and TRBJ2-3; 11 nucleotides match TRBD2. J gave up 4 bases and V 4 bases, and 7 bases lay outside the gene matches. Germline V gene sequence: CDR1 MGHRA, CDR2 YSYEKL. The CDR3 totals 16 residues. The CDR3 reads CASSLLTSGNADTQYF. In DNA, the CDR3 is TGCGCCAGCAGCCTCCTGACTAGCGGGAACGCAGATACGCAGTATTTT.